Each of the 25 T cell receptor beta chains below was sequenced from the same sample in a study of human T cells and chemical hapten exposure. This sample's time point: pre-sensitization, week 0. Stated treatment: therapeutic diphenylcyclopropenone sensitization with weekly scalp DPC. TCRdb passed the RACE reads through MiXCR, listing each CDR3 protein once. The sample lists around 57,000 distinct CDR3 sequences; about 11% were seen once. The sample was whole blood, taken in connection with sensitization to the hapten diphenylcyclopropenone (DPC). These receptors originate from a middle-aged woman with alopecia areata. Some clones in this sample may be carry-over from other donors' samples.

This clonotype was picked up many times. The rearrangement links TRBV7-2 to TRBJ1-1; 7 bases fit TRBD1. This CDR3 has 16 residues. The V segment lost 5 bases and the J segment 1 base; nucleotides outside the gene matches: 10. The germline V gene encodes CDR1 SGHTA and CDR2 FQGNSA. CDR3 in DNA: TGTGCCAGCAGCCGCCGAGGGGCAGGGGGGAACACTGAAGCTTTCTTT. This translates into CASSRRGAGGNTEAFF.

The sample holds many counts of this clonotype. This sequence joins TRBV25-1 and TRBJ1-2; tentatively, D is TRBD1 (5 bases). The germline V gene has CDR1 MGHDK and CDR2 SYGVNS. V lost 4 bases and J 3 bases, leaving 9 bases between the germline ends. The CDR3 has 13 amino acids. The chain's CDR3 is CASSGQGYYGYTF. In nucleotides, the CDR3 is TGTGCCAGCAGTGGCCAGGGCTACTATGGCTACACCTTC.

The genes are TRBV5-6 and TRBJ1-1, with 9 bases identical to TRBD1. The CDR3 contains 15 residues. In germline, CDR1 is SGHDT, CDR2 YYEEEE. Germline trimming cut 6 bases from V and 5 bases from J; bases unmatched to any gene: 11. The CDR3 region has the DNA TGTGCCAGCATGCTTGTAACAGGGGGCTGGACTGAAGCTTTCTTT. This encodes CASMLVTGGWTEAFF.

This clonotype showed up just a few times. The chain has TRBV12-3 or TRBV12-4 and TRBJ2-1; possibly TRBD1 for D (5 bases). With 3 bases removed from V and 9 bases from J, the gap between germline ends came to 18 bases. The CDR3 is made up of 15 amino acids. DNA of the CDR3: TGTGCCAGCAGTTTGTCCCAAAAGGGGATAGGTGAGCAGTTCTTC. Translation gives CASSLSQKGIGEQFF.

This clonotype was counted between two and nine times. This chain uses TRBV7-2 with TRBJ2-1; 10 bases align to TRBD2. CDR3 length: 16 amino acids. V was pared by 4 bases and J by 14 bases, with 17 bases of the junction left unmatched. Germline CDR1 SGHTA, CDR2 FQGNSA. The DNA of the CDR3 is TGTGCCAGCAGCTCCTGGACGAATCTAGCGGGGGTTCACAAGTTCTTC. It yields the protein CASSSWTNLAGVHKFF.

CDR3 in amino acids: CASSYDVGGYEQFF. The CDR3 region has the DNA TGTGCCAGCAGTTACGATGTGGGAGGGTATGAGCAGTTCTTC. The chain employs TRBV6-6 and TRBJ2-1; the match to TRBD2 covers 7 bases. The germline CDR1 and CDR2 sequences are MNHNY and SVGAGI (reference sequence). Trimming cost V 2 bases and J 8 bases; bases outside gene matches: 6. The CDR3 has 14 amino acids.

The chain couples TRBV6-1 to TRBJ2-7; maybe TRBD1 (5 bases). This CDR3 spans 11 amino acids. CDR1 and CDR2 (germline): MNHNS, SASEGT. V dropped 6 bases and J dropped 6 bases, with 9 bases sitting between them. The CDR3 DNA reads TGTGCCAGCAGCCAGGGTTTCGAGCAGTACTTC. The encoded protein is CASSQGFEQYF.

There are many counts of this clonotype. The chain is built from TRBV12-3 or TRBV12-4 and TRBJ2-2; TRBD1 or TRBD2 may be the D gene (5 bases each). The CDR3 is 14 amino acids. V shed 6 bases and J shed 8 bases, with 16 bases lying between them. CDR3 region: CASSQRDLQGELFF. The CDR3 DNA sequence: TGTGCCAGCAGCCAGAGGGACCTTCAGGGGGAGCTGTTTTTT.

This clonotype was found many times. The chain recombines TRBV20-1 with TRBJ1-2, with D uncertain. The V gene lost 3 bases and the J gene lost 5 bases, with 16 bases spanning the gap. The CDR3 totals 14 residues. Germline-derived CDR1 and CDR2 are DFQATT and SNEGSKA (reference sequence). The CDR3 spells CSAREAHGSYGYTF. The CDR3 nucleotides read TGCAGTGCTAGGGAGGCTCACGGATCATATGGCTACACCTTC.

This clonotype has a handful of counts. The chain uses TRBV27 and TRBJ2-1; 14 bases align to TRBD2. V lost 3 bases and J lost 4; bases outside the gene matches: 5. Per the germline V gene, CDR1 is MNHEY and CDR2 is SMNVEV (reference sequence). This CDR3 has 17 residues. In DNA form, the CDR3 reads TGTGCCAGCAGTTTTAGAAGGACTAGCGGGAGGTACAATGAGCAGTTCTTC. Its translation: CASSFRRTSGRYNEQFF.

About this clonotype itself: Its ends do not fully match the called genes, so a read error is possible. The chain combines TRBV29-1 with TRBJ2-5, with a tentative D call TRBD1 (6 bases). This CDR3 comprises 14 residues. Germline V CDR1 and CDR2: SQVTM, ANQGSEA. The CDR3 protein is CSVVRGSGPEPHYF. For the CDR3, the DNA is TGCAGCGTTGTAAGGGGGTCGGGCCCCGAACCCCACTACTTC. The whole variable domain, filled in from reference TRBV29-1 and TRBJ2-5, reads SAVISQKPSRDICQRGTSLTIQCQVDSQVTMMFWYRQQPGQSLTLIATANQGSEATYESGFVIDKFPISRPNLTFSTLTVSNMSPEDSSIYLCSVVRGSGPEPHYFGPGTRLLVL.

The chain has TRBV7-8 and TRBJ2-7, with D perhaps matching TRBD2 (7 bases). V dropped 2 bases and J dropped 5 bases, with 22 bases sitting between them. The length of the CDR3 is 17 residues. Germline loops: CDR1 SGHVS, CDR2 FQNEAQ. CDR3 nucleotide sequence: TGTGCCAGCAGCTTACCCCTTAGGGGGGGGCGGAACAACGAGCAGTACTTC. Encoded protein: CASSLPLRGGRNNEQYF.

This clonotype was seen ten or more times. The chain is built from TRBV14 and TRBJ2-7; the match to TRBD1 covers 8 bases. The J segment lost 6 bases and the V segment lost 4 bases, leaving 14 bases of the junction unmatched. The CDR3 has 16 amino acids. The V gene's germline CDR1 is SGHDN and CDR2 FVKESK. The CDR3 is CASSPDRARHPGEQYF. CDR3 nucleotides: TGTGCCAGCAGCCCGGACAGGGCGCGCCATCCGGGCGAGCAGTACTTC.

The genes are TRBV13 and TRBJ2-5; tentatively, D is TRBD1 or TRBD2 (5 bases each). Trimming pared 2 bases from V and 1 base from J, leaving 11 bases between. This CDR3 has 15 amino acids. Germline assignment: CDR1 PRHDT and CDR2 FYEKMQ (reference sequence). For the CDR3, the DNA is TGTGCCAGCAGCTTAAGGCTTGGGGGCCAAGAGACCCAGTACTTC. Amino acid sequence: CASSLRLGGQETQYF.

CDR3 sequence reads: CASSLHGGSVGDEQFF. The DNA for the CDR3 is TGTGCCAGCAGCTTACATGGCGGGAGTGTCGGCGATGAGCAGTTCTTC. The chain is built from TRBV11-3 and TRBJ2-1, with TRBD2 matching over 7 bases. The CDR3 has 16 residues. V lost 2 bases and J lost 8; bases outside the gene matches: 12. Per the germline V gene, CDR1 is SGHNT and CDR2 is YENEEA.

This clonotype was observed at least ten times. The chain combines TRBV5-4 with TRBJ1-1; possible D gene TRBD1, 5 bases. V lost 2 bases and J 6 bases, leaving 23 bases between the germline ends. This CDR3 has 17 amino acids. Germline V gene sequence: CDR1 SGHNT, CDR2 YYREEE (reference sequence). The CDR3: CASSLMSIGFQGAEAFF. The CDR3 region has the DNA TGTGCCAGCAGCTTAATGTCGATCGGGTTTCAGGGCGCTGAAGCTTTCTTT.

This clonotype was detected ten times or more. The chain employs TRBV18 and TRBJ2-1; 11 nucleotides agree with TRBD2. With 1 base clipped from V and 10 bases from J, the junction kept 6 bases outside the gene matches. Germline V lookup: CDR1 KGHSH, CDR2 LQKENI. This CDR3 comprises 15 residues. The DNA for the CDR3 is TGTGCCAGCTCACCACGCGCACTAGCGGGGGAGGAGCAGTTCTTC. This encodes CASSPRALAGEEQFF.

The chain is built from TRBV2 and TRBJ1-4, with D tentatively TRBD1 (6 bases). CDR3 length equals 14 residues. The V gene lost 4 bases and the J gene lost 8 bases, with 14 bases spanning the gap. Germline CDR1 and CDR2: SNHLY and FYNNEI. The CDR3 nucleotides are TGTGCCAGCAGTGGGAACAGGGCTCCCGAAAAACTGTTTTTT. Its translation is CASSGNRAPEKLFF. Supplemented by reference TRBV2 and TRBJ1-4, the full variable domain reads EPEVTQTPSHQVTQMGQEVILRCVPISNHLYFYWYRQILGQKVEFLVSFYNNEISEKSEIFDDQFSVERPDGSNFTLKIRSTKLEDSAMYFCASSGNRAPEKLFFGSGTQLSVL.

This clonotype was observed many times. The chain recombines TRBV28 with TRBJ1-1, with TRBD1 identical over 7 bases. Germline V CDR1 and CDR2: MDHEN, SYDVKM. V lost 7 bases and J lost 6; bases outside the gene matches: 14. The CDR3 extends over 15 amino acids. CDR3 DNA sequence: TGTGCCAGCACCGACGGGGACAGTCATCCCGCTGAAGCTTTCTTT. This codes for CASTDGDSHPAEAFF.

There are a few counts of this clonotype. The V gene is TRBV7-2, the J gene TRBJ1-2; D not resolved. The ends were cut back, 1 base at V and 7 bases at J, with 10 bases in the middle. The CDR3 runs to 13 residues. Germline V gives CDR1 SGHTA, CDR2 FQGNSA. CDR3 in DNA: TGTGCCAGCAGCTTAGGAGGAAGCGCTGGCTACACCTTC. This gives the protein CASSLGGSAGYTF. Using reference TRBV7-2 and TRBJ1-2 for the parts outside the CDR3, the full variable domain is GAGVSQSPSNKVTEKGKDVELRCDPISGHTALYWYRQSLGQGLEFLIYFQGNSAPDKSGLPSDRFSAERTGGSVSTLTIQRTQQEDSAVYLCASSLGGSAGYTFGSGTRLTVV.

This clonotype has ten or more counts. The chain uses TRBV7-8 and TRBJ1-1, with 7 nucleotides matching TRBD1. In germline, CDR1 is SGHVS, CDR2 FQNEAQ. With 5 bases clipped from V and 6 bases from J, the junction kept 9 bases outside the gene matches. This CDR3 has 14 residues. The CDR3 DNA reads TGTGCCAGCAGCCTGACAGGGTATCCCGCTGAAGCTTTCTTT. It yields the protein CASSLTGYPAEAFF. The whole variable domain, remainder taken from reference TRBV7-8 and TRBJ1-1, is GAGVSQSPRYKVAKRGQDVALRCDPISGHVSLFWYQQALGQGPEFLTYFQNEAQLDKSGLPSDRFFAERPEGSVSTLKIQRTQQEDSAVYLCASSLTGYPAEAFFGQGTRLTVV.

J is TRBJ1-1 and V is TRBV28, with D perhaps matching TRBD1 (5 bases). The CDR3 length is 12 residues. Germline-derived CDR1 and CDR2 are MDHEN and SYDVKM. V was pared by 7 bases and J by 10 bases, with 16 bases between. The CDR3, as DNA: TGTGCCAGCACCCAGCGACAGAAGGGAGCTTTCTTT. As protein: CASTQRQKGAFF.

The chain carries TRBV20-1 and TRBJ2-1, with TRBD2 matching over 9 bases. CDR3 length: 16 amino acids. The V and J ends lost 0 bases and 2 bases, in that order; junction bases with no gene match: 5. Germline V gives CDR1 DFQATT, CDR2 SNEGSKA (reference sequence). CDR3 amino acids: CSARETSGLTYNEQFF. CDR3 nucleotides: TGCAGTGCTAGAGAGACTAGCGGCCTAACCTACAATGAGCAGTTCTTC.

Points on this clonotype: Given a much more abundant clone one base away, this may be a read error. This chain uses TRBV12-3 or TRBV12-4 with TRBJ2-2; D not resolved. The V end was cut by 8 bases, the J end by 1 base, with 11 bases between. The CDR3 runs 14 residues. CDR3 nucleotide sequence: TGTGCCAGCGTTCCGACGAGGAACACCGGGGAGCTGTTTTTT. Translating it yields CASVPTRNTGELFF.

This clonotype has a handful of counts. The chain couples TRBV7-2 to TRBJ2-3; TRBD1 matches at 9 bases. V was pared by 5 bases and J by 11 bases, with 14 bases of the junction left unmatched. CDR3 length: 15 amino acids. Germline CDR1 SGHTA, CDR2 FQGNSA. The CDR3 protein is CASSLQGQGAGGQYF. The CDR3, as DNA: TGTGCCAGCAGCCTCCAGGGACAGGGTGCTGGGGGGCAGTATTTT.